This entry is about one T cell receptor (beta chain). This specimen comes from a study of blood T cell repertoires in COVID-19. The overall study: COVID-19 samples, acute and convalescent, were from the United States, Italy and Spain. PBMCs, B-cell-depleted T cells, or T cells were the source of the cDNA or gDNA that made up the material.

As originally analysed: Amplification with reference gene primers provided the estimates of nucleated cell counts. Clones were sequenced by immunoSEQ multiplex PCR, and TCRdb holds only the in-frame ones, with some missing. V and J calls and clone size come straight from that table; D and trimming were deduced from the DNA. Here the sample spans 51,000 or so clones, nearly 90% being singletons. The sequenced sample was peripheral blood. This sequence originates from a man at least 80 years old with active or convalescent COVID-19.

CDR3 nucleotides: TGTGCCAGCAATCGAGCGGGGACCTACAATGAGCAGTTCTTC. Protein sequence: CASNRAGTYNEQFF. The gene calls are TRBV28 and TRBJ2-1, with 7 bases matching TRBD2. Germline V gene sequence: CDR1 MDHEN, CDR2 SYDVKM. V shed 7 bases and J 2 bases; nucleotides not matched to a gene: 5. This CDR3 region has 14 residues.